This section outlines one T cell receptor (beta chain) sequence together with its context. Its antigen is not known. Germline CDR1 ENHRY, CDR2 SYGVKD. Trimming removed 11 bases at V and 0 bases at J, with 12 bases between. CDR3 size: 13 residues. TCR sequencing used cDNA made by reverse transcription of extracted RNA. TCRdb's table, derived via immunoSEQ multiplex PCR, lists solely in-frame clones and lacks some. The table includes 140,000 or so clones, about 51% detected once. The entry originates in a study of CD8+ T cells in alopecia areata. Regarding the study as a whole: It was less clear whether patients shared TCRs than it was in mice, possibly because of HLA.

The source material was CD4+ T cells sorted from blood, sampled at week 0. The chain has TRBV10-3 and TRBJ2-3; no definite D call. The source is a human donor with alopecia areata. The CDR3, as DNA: TGTGCCGCCTCCCTCTCTAGCACAGATACGCAGTATTTT. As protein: CAASLSSTDTQYF.